The 22 T cell receptor beta chains given below trace back to one sample, sequenced in a study of monozygotic twins with inflammatory bowel disease. TCRdb re-called the 5' RACE reads; every CDR3 protein appears as one record, without DNA. The sample table sets out more than 300,000 distinct CDR3 sequences. Sequencing used blood. Receptors originate from a human donor with ulcerative colitis or Crohn's disease, or a healthy co-twin of an affected twin (not recorded which).

The V call is TRBV4-3, the J call TRBJ2-1; TCRdb's assignment of TRBD2 cannot be checked, as there is no DNA. The CDR3 is made up of 16 amino acids. Germline V gene data show CDR1 as LGHNA and CDR2 as YSLEER. CDR3 in amino acids: CASSQVVSRTKNEQFF.

The chain has TRBV28 and TRBJ1-5. The length of the CDR3 is 16 residues. Per the germline V gene, CDR1 is MDHEN and CDR2 is SYDVKM. CDR3 sequence: CASSLHQGNSNQPQHF.

The chain carries TRBV19 and TRBJ2-2; checking the TCRdb D call of TRBD1 is not possible without DNA. There are 14 residues in the CDR3. Germline CDR1 LNHDA, CDR2 SQIVND (reference sequence). CDR3 sequence: CASYNRGYTGELFF.

The chain employs TRBV4-2 and TRBJ2-1; TCRdb picks TRBD1, but there is no DNA to check that call. Germline CDR1 is LGHNA and CDR2 is YNFKEQ. The CDR3 runs 14 residues. The CDR3 sequence: CASSQGTGRYEQFF.

The chain has TRBV7-2 and TRBJ1-2; TCRdb selects TRBD1, and the lack of DNA leaves this call unchecked. The CDR3 covers 15 residues. Per germline, CDR1 SGHTA and CDR2 FQGNSA. This chain's CDR3 is CASSLVGSKGDGYTF.

V is TRBV27 and J is TRBJ2-5; the D gene TCRdb calls, TRBD2, cannot be checked with no DNA. This CDR3 comprises 16 residues. CDR1 is MNHEY, CDR2 SMNVEV, per germline (reference sequence). CDR3 loop: CASRATPSGPKETQYF.

The genes are TRBV7-2 and TRBJ1-2; lacking DNA, the TRBD1 call made by TCRdb goes unchecked. The CDR3 contains 13 residues. Germline assignment: CDR1 SGHTA and CDR2 FQGNSA. CDR3 region: CASSLDWGDGYTF.

The chain is built from TRBV12-3 or TRBV12-4 and TRBJ2-7; lacking DNA, the TRBD2 call made by TCRdb goes unchecked. The CDR3 contains 14 residues. CDR3 amino acids: CASSRARETYEQYF.

This chain links TRBV19 with TRBJ2-4; the TCRdb call, TRBD1, lacks DNA for checking. The germline gives CDR1 LNHDA, CDR2 SQIVND (reference sequence). The CDR3 contains 14 residues. The CDR3 spells CASSFGGVKNIQYF.

The chain couples TRBV19 to TRBJ2-7; no DNA is available, so the TRBD1 call from TCRdb remains unchecked. This CDR3 is 13 amino acids long. Germline values: CDR1 LNHDA, CDR2 SQIVND (reference sequence). The CDR3 loop reads CASSWAGGTEQYF. The variable domain in full, completed from reference TRBV19 and TRBJ2-7, reads DGGITQSPKYLFRKEGQNVTLSCEQNLNHDAMYWYRQDPGQGLRLIYYSQIVNDFQKGDIAEGYSVSREKKESFPLTVTSAQKNPTAFYLCASSWAGGTEQYFGPGTRLTVT.

V is TRBV5-4 and J is TRBJ2-1; TCRdb outputs TRBD2, but without DNA this stays unchecked. Germline V gene lookup returns CDR1 SGHNT and CDR2 YYREEE (reference sequence). CDR3 length: 15 amino acids. CDR3 sequence reads: CASSATSGRANEQFF.

The chain recombines TRBV9 with TRBJ2-4; TCRdb proposes TRBD2, but this gene call is untestable without DNA. Germline V gene sequence: CDR1 SGDLS, CDR2 YYNGEE. The CDR3 is made up of 14 amino acids. This CDR3 is CASSPEAAGNIQYF.

This chain links TRBV7-2 with TRBJ2-7; absent DNA, TCRdb's TRBD1 call cannot be checked. CDR1 is SGHTA, CDR2 FQGNSA, per germline. This CDR3 region has 16 residues. Here the CDR3 reads CASSLFRGSSSYEQYF.

CDR3 in amino acids: CASSLSRLDTGELFF. The rearrangement uses TRBV7-9 and TRBJ2-2. CDR3 length: 15 amino acids. Germline CDR1 and CDR2: SEHNR and FQNEAQ (reference sequence).

The V call is TRBV7-2, the J call TRBJ2-2; the TCRdb call, TRBD2, lacks DNA for checking. In germline, CDR1 is SGHTA, CDR2 FQGNSA. This CDR3 spans 16 amino acids. This chain's CDR3 is CASSLVGGRAVGELFF.

V gene TRBV12-3 or TRBV12-4 combines with J gene TRBJ2-5; TCRdb reports TRBD2, a call that lacks DNA to check it against. This CDR3 has 13 amino acids. The CDR3 loop reads CASSPKGLETQYF.

This sequence joins TRBV7-9 and TRBJ1-6. The germline V gene has CDR1 SEHNR and CDR2 FQNEAQ (reference sequence). This CDR3 has 12 residues. The CDR3 is CASSRIPLPLHF.

This sequence joins TRBV28 and TRBJ2-3; TCRdb's D call of TRBD2 is untestable without DNA. CDR1 and CDR2 (germline): MDHEN, SYDVKM. The CDR3 loop spans 20 amino acids. The CDR3 loop is CASSLPTVGLADTSTDTQYF.

J is TRBJ2-3 and V is TRBV4-3. Germline-derived CDR1 and CDR2 are LGHNA and YSLEER. This CDR3 spans 15 amino acids. This CDR3 is CASSQVRTSTDTQYF.

The V and J genes are TRBV12-3 or TRBV12-4 and TRBJ2-5; the D call of TRBD1 rests on TCRdb alone, since no DNA is present to check it. The CDR3 spans 13 residues. The chain's CDR3 is CASSLSGGETQYF.

This chain uses TRBV18 with TRBJ1-4. The CDR3 sequence is 12 residues long. In germline, CDR1 is KGHSH, CDR2 LQKENI. The CDR3 region is CASAGFNEKLFF. Drawing the rest from reference TRBV18 and TRBJ1-4, the complete variable domain is NAGVMQNPRHLVRRRGQEARLRCSPMKGHSHVYWYRQLPEEGLKFMVYLQKENIIDESGMPKERFSAEFPKEGPSILRIQQVVRGDSAAYFCASAGFNEKLFFGSGTQLSVL.

The V call is TRBV7-2, the J call TRBJ2-5; the D call from TCRdb, TRBD2, cannot be confirmed without DNA. The CDR3 loop spans 15 amino acids. Germline loops: CDR1 SGHTA, CDR2 FQGNSA. The CDR3 loop reads CASSLVLAGRETQYF.